This entry lists 32 T cell receptor beta chains sequenced from one sample in a study of radiotherapy plus CTLA-4 blockade in lung cancer. The protocol was immunoSEQ multiplex PCR, while the TCRdb copy is restricted to in-frame clones and leaves out a portion. The repertoire holds 60,000 to 70,000 clones, with 79% as singletons. The sequencing used peripheral blood, collected from a patient treated with radiotherapy plus ipilimumab. These receptors all come from a human donor with non-small cell lung cancer who had a complete response to radiotherapy plus ipilimumab.

The V call is TRBV11-3, the J call TRBJ2-5, with 9 bases fitting TRBD1. J gave up 4 bases and V 0 bases, and 9 bases lay outside the gene matches. The CDR3 spans 17 residues. Germline CDR1 is SGHNT and CDR2 is YENEEA. The CDR3 DNA reads TGTGCCAGCAGCTTAGATTACGGGACAGGGAATGGAGAGACCCAGTACTTC. The encoded protein is CASSLDYGTGNGETQYF.

Here the CDR3 reads CATAGTAQETQYF. As DNA, the CDR3 is TGTGCCACCGCCGGGACAGCACAAGAGACCCAGTACTTC. The V and J genes are TRBV7-2 and TRBJ2-5, with 7 bases lining up with TRBD1. CDR1 SGHTA and CDR2 FQGNSA come from the germline V gene. The CDR3 runs 13 residues. The V segment lost 10 bases and the J segment 2 bases; nucleotides outside the gene matches: 7.

CDR3 DNA sequence: TGTGCCAGCAGCTTTGGGGATCGAAACACCATATATTTT. Translation gives CASSFGDRNTIYF. The chain has TRBV7-6 and TRBJ1-3; D gene uncertain. Between the trimmed V and J ends, which lost 3 bases and 5 bases, there was a span of 8 bases. The CDR3 covers 13 residues. Germline loops: CDR1 SGHVS, CDR2 FNYEAQ.

This clone was counted a few times. This chain connects TRBV19 to TRBJ1-1, with 7 bases matching TRBD1. J lost 4 bases, V lost 7 bases, and 24 bases had no gene match. The germline CDR1 and CDR2 sequences are LNHDA and SQIVND (reference sequence). The CDR3 loop spans 19 amino acids. The DNA for the CDR3 is TGTGCCAGTACAATAAGGGGGCGTCTAGGGGCGGGCCTGGGCACTGAAGCTTTCTTT. Translation: CASTIRGRLGAGLGTEAFF.

The rearrangement joins TRBV7-9 to TRBJ1-1; D is unresolved. Germline assignment: CDR1 SEHNR and CDR2 FQNEAQ (reference sequence). The CDR3 is 13 amino acids. V was shortened by 3 bases and J by 1 base, with 6 bases between the two germline ends. As DNA, the CDR3 is TGTGCCAGCAGCTTTAACACGAACACTGAAGCTTTCTTT. It specifies CASSFNTNTEAFF. Variable domain in full (rest from reference TRBV7-9 and TRBJ1-1): DTGVSQNPRHKITKRGQNVTFRCDPISEHNRLYWYRQTLGQGPEFLTYFQNEAQLEKSRLLSDRFSAERPKGSFSTLEIQRTEQGDSAMYLCASSFNTNTEAFFGQGTRLTVV.

This chain links TRBV4-3 with TRBJ2-7; D tentatively fits TRBD1 or TRBD2 (5 bases each). Deletions cut 4 bases from V and 2 bases from J, with 15 bases between. CDR1 is LGHNA, CDR2 YSLEER, per germline. The CDR3 has 15 amino acids. CDR3 nucleotides: TGCGCCAGCAGCCCGTCCCGGGACGGGACCTACGAGCAGTACTTC. Protein sequence: CASSPSRDGTYEQYF.

The chain couples TRBV4-1 to TRBJ1-2; tentative D call: TRBD1 (5 bases). Germline V gene sequence: CDR1 MGHRA, CDR2 YSYEKL. The V and J ends lost 1 base and 8 bases respectively, with 14 bases between them. The CDR3 consists of 14 residues. CDR3: CASSQGRGFGGYTF. Written as DNA, the CDR3 is TGCGCCAGCAGCCAAGGACGGGGGTTCGGAGGCTACACCTTC.

This clone was counted between two and nine times. V is TRBV15 and J is TRBJ2-7; TRBD1 might be the D (6 bases). From germline, CDR1 is LNHNV and CDR2 YYDKDF (reference sequence). This CDR3 spans 15 amino acids. The germline V and J ends were trimmed by 4 bases and 4 bases, with 17 bases remaining between them. CDR3 region: CATSIGRTGRYEQYF. DNA for the CDR3: TGTGCCACCAGCATTGGACGAACAGGGCGTTACGAGCAGTACTTC.

This sequence joins TRBV25-1 and TRBJ2-3; D remains unclear. This CDR3 region has 14 residues. Between the trimmed V and J ends, which lost 2 bases and 0 bases, there was a span of 6 bases. Germline assignment: CDR1 MGHDK and CDR2 SYGVNS. The CDR3 nucleotides are TGTGCCAGCAGTGAAGGCGGCAGCACAGATACGCAGTATTTT. Protein sequence: CASSEGGSTDTQYF.

The rearrangement joins TRBV6-6 to TRBJ1-3; D is ambiguous. The CDR3 extends over 15 amino acids. The V gene's germline CDR1 is MNHNY and CDR2 SVGAGI (reference sequence). V dropped 8 bases and J dropped 5 bases, with 19 bases sitting between them. The CDR3 region has the DNA TGTGCCAGCTTAAGACTCGGGAGTACTCGAAACACCATATATTTT. Protein product: CASLRLGSTRNTIYF.

The rearrangement uses TRBV9 and TRBJ1-4; D is unclear. The CDR3 extends over 14 amino acids. Looked up from germline, CDR1 is SGDLS and CDR2 is YYNGEE. V was shortened by 2 bases and J by 2 bases, with 7 bases between the two germline ends. The CDR3 DNA sequence: TGTGCCAGCAGCGTGGCACAGACTAATGAAAAACTGTTTTTT. This translates into CASSVAQTNEKLFF.

In DNA, the CDR3 is TGTGCCAGCAGTGGGACAGAAAATCAGCCCCAGCATTTT. As protein: CASSGTENQPQHF. The genes are TRBV28 and TRBJ1-5; 7 bases line up with TRBD1. Germline V gene data show CDR1 as MDHEN and CDR2 as SYDVKM. The CDR3 length is 13 residues. V was clipped by 5 bases and J by 4 bases; unmatched bases: 2.

V gene TRBV5-4 combines with J gene TRBJ2-5; tentatively, D is TRBD2 (5 bases). The J call is uncertain, as TRBJ2-7 better fits the DNA end. This CDR3 has 12 amino acids. CDR1 is SGHNT, CDR2 YYREEE, per germline (reference sequence). The CDR3 region has the DNA TGTGCCAGCAGCAGGACTGGCTACGAGCAGTACTTC. Its translation: CASSRTGYEQYF.

V gene TRBV2 combines with J gene TRBJ1-4; the D gene is possibly TRBD1 (5 bases). This CDR3 contains 13 residues. From germline, CDR1 is SNHLY and CDR2 FYNNEI. V lost 7 bases to trimming and J lost 5 bases, with 11 bases between them. CDR3 amino acids: CASTRELNEKLFF. DNA for the CDR3: TGTGCCAGCACCAGGGAGTTAAATGAAAAACTGTTTTTT.

The chain combines TRBV10-2 with TRBJ1-1; the D is unclear. CDR3 length: 11 residues. Germline V gene sequence: CDR1 WSHSY, CDR2 SAAADI. Trimming left V 8 bases short and J 6 bases short, with 10 bases between. Written as DNA, the CDR3 is TGCGCCAGCGCCGGGAGCCCTGAAGCTTTCTTT. Translation: CASAGSPEAFF.

The chain combines TRBV28 with TRBJ2-4, with D tentatively TRBD2 (6 bases). The CDR3 sequence is 15 residues long. V shed 2 bases and J shed 0 bases, with 8 bases lying between them. The germline V gene has CDR1 MDHEN and CDR2 SYDVKM. CDR3 loop: CASSLGGVAKNIQYF. CDR3 sequence (DNA): TGTGCCAGCAGTTTAGGCGGGGTAGCCAAAAACATTCAGTACTTC.

The gene calls are TRBV5-5 and TRBJ2-3, with 7 bases identical to TRBD1. Germline CDR1 is SGHKS and CDR2 is YYEKEE (reference sequence). The J segment lost 5 bases and the V segment lost 7 bases, leaving 10 bases of the junction unmatched. The CDR3 is 14 amino acids. CDR3 amino acids: CASLERGLEDTQYF. The DNA of the CDR3 is TGTGCCAGCCTAGAAAGGGGGCTAGAAGATACGCAGTATTTT.

The chain carries TRBV19 and TRBJ2-6; unclear D gene. The CDR3 is made up of 18 amino acids. CDR1 LNHDA and CDR2 SQIVND come from the germline V gene (reference sequence). V was pared by 3 bases and J by 0 bases, with 15 bases between. The DNA for the CDR3 is TGTGCCAGTAGTATTGTGTGGTCAGGATCCTCTGGGGCCAACGTCCTGACTTTC. Amino acids: CASSIVWSGSSGANVLTF.

J is TRBJ1-2 and V is TRBV27; TRBD1 agrees at 12 bases. The CDR3 loop spans 17 amino acids. Per the germline V gene, CDR1 is MNHEY and CDR2 is SMNVEV (reference sequence). V was clipped by 7 bases and J by 5 bases; unmatched bases: 14. CDR3 in amino acids: CASTGTGGAFGPYGYTF. DNA for the CDR3: TGTGCCAGCACCGGGACAGGGGGCGCTTTCGGACCTTATGGCTACACCTTC.

The chain links TRBV19 to TRBJ2-3; D possibly corresponds to TRBD2 (5 bases). Germline V lookup: CDR1 LNHDA, CDR2 SQIVND (reference sequence). Trimming took off 1 base at V and 2 bases at J, with 7 bases between the two ends. The CDR3 runs to 14 residues. Here the CDR3 DNA reads TGTGCCAGTAGTATAGGACTAAACACAGATACGCAGTATTTT. The encoded protein is CASSIGLNTDTQYF.

For this clone: Other DNA sequences in this specimen translate into the identical CDR3. The chain is built from TRBV27 and TRBJ1-5, with D possibly being TRBD1 (5 bases). The V end was cut by 6 bases, the J end by 4 bases, with 22 bases between. The CDR3 is 17 amino acids. Germline V CDR1 and CDR2: MNHEY, SMNVEV (reference sequence). The chain's CDR3 is CASRGGSGFGRNQPQHF. The DNA for the CDR3 is TGTGCCAGCAGGGGGGGGTCGGGGTTTGGGAGAAATCAGCCCCAGCATTTT.

The chain uses TRBV11-3 and TRBJ1-1; TRBD1 matches at 7 bases. Germline V gene sequence: CDR1 SGHNT, CDR2 YENEEA. V lost 0 bases to trimming and J lost 7 bases; unmatched junction nucleotides: 5. The CDR3 totals 14 residues. The chain's CDR3 is CASSLDQGGGEAFF. The CDR3, as DNA: TGTGCCAGCAGCTTAGATCAGGGGGGCGGTGAAGCTTTCTTT.

The chain combines TRBV5-6 with TRBJ2-3; maybe TRBD2 (5 bases). Germline loops: CDR1 SGHDT, CDR2 YYEEEE. The CDR3 loop spans 15 amino acids. Trimming shortened V by 4 bases and J by 4 bases, and 16 bases separated the two germline ends. DNA for the CDR3: TGTGCCAGCAGCAAAGGACTCTACGAGGCAGATACGCAGTATTTT. This codes for CASSKGLYEADTQYF.

The gene calls are TRBV5-5 and TRBJ2-7; D is unclear. V lost 0 bases and J lost 2, with 6 bases in between. The germline gives CDR1 SGHKS, CDR2 YYEKEE (reference sequence). CDR3 length: 13 amino acids. The CDR3 is CASSLDMTYEQYF. The CDR3 DNA sequence: TGTGCCAGCAGCTTGGACATGACCTACGAGCAGTACTTC.

The rearrangement links TRBV4-1 to TRBJ2-5, with 14 nucleotides matching TRBD2. V shed 4 bases and J 3 bases; nucleotides not matched to a gene: 16. Germline CDR1 reads MGHRA; CDR2 reads YSYEKL. The CDR3 length is 20 residues. CDR3 DNA sequence: TGCGCCAGCAGCCCTTGGACTAGCGGGGGGCCGGGCCAGCAAAAAGAGACCCAGTACTTC. Translating it yields CASSPWTSGGPGQQKETQYF.

The chain carries TRBV10-1 and TRBJ2-2; the D is unclear. V was cut by 2 bases and J by 0 bases, with 7 bases left in between. The germline CDR1 and CDR2 sequences are WNHNN and SYGVQD (reference sequence). CDR3 length equals 15 residues. The CDR3 DNA is TGCGCCAGCAGTGAGACCCCAGCGAACACCGGGGAGCTGTTTTTT. It codes for CASSETPANTGELFF.

The table lists this clone with a count of one. J is TRBJ2-5 and V is TRBV11-2; no firm D call. V was trimmed by 0 bases and J by 4 bases, leaving 6 bases between them. The germline CDR1 and CDR2 sequences are SGHAT and FQNNGV. This CDR3 contains 13 residues. The CDR3 loop reads CASSLEGRETQYF. DNA for the CDR3: TGTGCCAGCAGCTTAGAGGGAAGAGAGACCCAGTACTTC.

This chain connects TRBV10-3 to TRBJ2-6; 11 bases are a match to TRBD1. CDR1 and CDR2 (germline): ENHRY, SYGVKD. Trimming cost V 5 bases and J 2 bases; bases outside gene matches: 2. This CDR3 spans 16 amino acids. Here the CDR3 reads CAISKDRGPGANVLTF. The CDR3 DNA follows: TGTGCCATCAGTAAGGACAGGGGGCCTGGGGCCAACGTCCTGACTTTC.

The chain employs TRBV4-3 and TRBJ1-2, with D possibly matching TRBD1 (6 bases). Germline assignment: CDR1 LGHNA and CDR2 YSLEER. Trimming took 0 bases from V and 7 from J, leaving 15 bases between them. This CDR3 spans 15 amino acids. CDR3 bases: TGCGCCAGCAGCCAAGATGTGCAGGGGCGCCTTGGCTACACCTTC. Its translation: CASSQDVQGRLGYTF.

The CDR3 sequence is CASSLYSGGSDTQYF. Written as DNA, the CDR3 is TGTGCCAGCAGCCTCTACAGCGGGGGATCAGATACGCAGTATTTT. The chain links TRBV6-4 to TRBJ2-3, with 8 bases lining up with TRBD2. V shed 6 bases and J 4 bases; nucleotides not matched to a gene: 9. CDR1 and CDR2 from the germline V gene are MRHNA and SNTAGT. The CDR3 extends over 15 amino acids.

V gene TRBV6-5 combines with J gene TRBJ2-3; D gene unclear. Germline loops: CDR1 MNHEY, CDR2 SVGAGI. The CDR3 length is 14 residues. V gave up 7 bases and J gave up 0 bases, with 11 bases separating them. CDR3 coding DNA: TGTGCCAGCAAGGCCGCCCATAGCACAGATACGCAGTATTTT. Translation gives CASKAAHSTDTQYF.

The gene calls are TRBV28 and TRBJ1-2; D gene uncertain. This CDR3 comprises 13 residues. CDR1 is MDHEN, CDR2 SYDVKM, per germline. Trimming removed 3 bases at V and 2 bases at J, with 7 bases between. The CDR3 DNA sequence: TGTGCCAGCAGTTTCGGCTCAAACTATGGCTACACCTTC. Translated: CASSFGSNYGYTF.